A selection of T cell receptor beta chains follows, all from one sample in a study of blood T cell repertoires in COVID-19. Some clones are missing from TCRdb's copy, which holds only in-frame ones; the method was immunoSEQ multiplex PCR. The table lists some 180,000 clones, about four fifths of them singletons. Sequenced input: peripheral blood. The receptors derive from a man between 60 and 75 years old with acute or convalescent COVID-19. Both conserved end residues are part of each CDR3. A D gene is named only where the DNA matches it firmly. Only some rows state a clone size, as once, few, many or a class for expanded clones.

cdr3_nt: TGCAGTGCTAGGGTTTTCGGGGAAGCTTTCTTT
cdr3_aa: CSARVFGEAFF
j_call: TRBJ1-1
clone_size: .
d_call: .
v_call: TRBV20-1
cdr3_length: 11

cdr3_nt: TGTGCCAACCCAACGAAGCGACAGGGTTTAGGGGATACGCAGTATTTT
cdr3_aa: CANPTKRQGLGDTQYF
j_call: TRBJ2-3
clone_size: .
d_call: TRBD1
v_call: TRBV2
cdr3_length: 16

cdr3_nt: TGCGCCAGCAGCCTAACCGACAGGGTGGGTGAAAAACTGTTTTTT
cdr3_aa: CASSLTDRVGEKLFF
j_call: TRBJ1-4
clone_size: .
d_call: TRBD1
v_call: TRBV4-1
cdr3_length: 15

cdr3_nt: TGTGCCAGCAGTTTGGGGCGGGAGTGGGAGCAGTACTTC
cdr3_aa: CASSLGREWEQYF
j_call: TRBJ2-7
clone_size: .
d_call: TRBD2
v_call: TRBV12-3/TRBV12-4
cdr3_length: 13

cdr3_nt: TGTGCCAGCAGCCCCTATCAACAGGGAGGGACTGAAGCTTTCTTT
cdr3_aa: CASSPYQQGGTEAFF
j_call: TRBJ1-1
clone_size: many
d_call: .
v_call: TRBV6-6
cdr3_length: 15

cdr3_nt: TGTGCCAGCAGTTCCCCCAACTTCTCTGGAAACACCATATATTTT
cdr3_aa: CASSSPNFSGNTIYF
j_call: TRBJ1-3
clone_size: few
d_call: .
v_call: TRBV6-5
cdr3_length: 15

cdr3_nt: TGTGCCACCAGTGGAGCGGAGGGCTCCTACAATGAGCAGTTCTTC
cdr3_aa: CATSGAEGSYNEQFF
j_call: TRBJ2-1
clone_size: .
d_call: .
v_call: TRBV24-1
cdr3_length: 15

cdr3_nt: TGTGCCAGCAGCAAGCGGGACAGGCTAAATTCACCCCTCCACTTT
cdr3_aa: CASSKRDRLNSPLHF
j_call: TRBJ1-6
clone_size: .
d_call: TRBD1
v_call: TRBV7-2
cdr3_length: 15

cdr3_nt: TGTGCCAGTAGTATCGGTTCGGTCAGGGTAGGGTACGAGCAGTACTTC
cdr3_aa: CASSIGSVRVGYEQYF
j_call: TRBJ2-7
clone_size: .
d_call: .
v_call: TRBV19
cdr3_length: 16

cdr3_nt: TGCGCCAGCAGCTTTACTGACAGCCAGGTCTCCTATAATTCACCCCTCCACTTT
cdr3_aa: CASSFTDSQVSYNSPLHF
j_call: TRBJ1-6
clone_size: once
d_call: .
v_call: TRBV5-1
cdr3_length: 18

cdr3_nt: TGCGCCAGCAGCCCCCTGGGGCAGGGGAGCACAGATACGCAGTATTTT
cdr3_aa: CASSPLGQGSTDTQYF
j_call: TRBJ2-3
clone_size: .
d_call: .
v_call: TRBV4-1
cdr3_length: 16

cdr3_nt: TGTGCCAGTAAGGGAGCCTGGGCCGGGAACACAGATACGCAGTATTTT
cdr3_aa: CASKGAWAGNTDTQYF
j_call: TRBJ2-3
clone_size: .
d_call: .
v_call: TRBV19
cdr3_length: 16

cdr3_nt: TGTGCCAGTAAAGGACAGGGGGGCCTGACTGAAGCTTTCTTT
cdr3_aa: CASKGQGGLTEAFF
j_call: TRBJ1-1
clone_size: .
d_call: TRBD1
v_call: TRBV19
cdr3_length: 14

cdr3_nt: TGTGCCACCCACGAGGTCCCTAGCACAGATACGCAGTATTTT
cdr3_aa: CATHEVPSTDTQYF
j_call: TRBJ2-3
clone_size: .
d_call: .
v_call: TRBV6-6
cdr3_length: 14

cdr3_nt: TGTGCCACCGGACTAGCGGGGGGGCTTGATGAGCAGTTCTTC
cdr3_aa: CATGLAGGLDEQFF
j_call: TRBJ2-1
clone_size: .
d_call: TRBD2
v_call: TRBV19
cdr3_length: 14

cdr3_nt: TGTGCCAGCAGTGTACCGGGACAGGGGAGGACTGAAGCTTTCTTT
cdr3_aa: CASSVPGQGRTEAFF
j_call: TRBJ1-1
clone_size: .
d_call: TRBD1
v_call: TRBV6-2/TRBV6-3
cdr3_length: 15

cdr3_nt: TGTGCCAGCAGCCTCGGGACTAGCGCCTACAATGAGCAGTTCTTC
cdr3_aa: CASSLGTSAYNEQFF
j_call: TRBJ2-1
clone_size: .
d_call: TRBD2
v_call: TRBV7-2
cdr3_length: 15

cdr3_nt: TGTGCCAGTAGTCTCACCGGGACTAGCGGGAAAGCAGATACGCAGTATTTT
cdr3_aa: CASSLTGTSGKADTQYF
j_call: TRBJ2-3
clone_size: .
d_call: TRBD2
v_call: TRBV19
cdr3_length: 17

cdr3_nt: TGTGCCAGCAGCCAAGACCGGACTGGCCCGATTAACACTGAAGCTTTCTTT
cdr3_aa: CASSQDRTGPINTEAFF
j_call: TRBJ1-1
clone_size: .
d_call: .
v_call: TRBV3-1/TRBV3-2
cdr3_length: 17

cdr3_nt: TGTGCCAGCAGTTTAACGGTGAACACTGAAGCTTTCTTT
cdr3_aa: CASSLTVNTEAFF
j_call: TRBJ1-1
clone_size: once
d_call: .
v_call: TRBV12-3/TRBV12-4
cdr3_length: 13

cdr3_nt: TGTGCCAGTAGTACCCGACAGGGGGGGGGCTACACCTTC
cdr3_aa: CASSTRQGGGYTF
j_call: TRBJ1-2
clone_size: .
d_call: TRBD1
v_call: TRBV19
cdr3_length: 13

cdr3_nt: TGTGCCAGCGGCGGCTTCGATACGCAGTATTTT
cdr3_aa: CASGGFDTQYF
j_call: TRBJ2-3
clone_size: .
d_call: .
v_call: TRBV2
cdr3_length: 11

cdr3_nt: TGCGCCAGCGATGGGAACTCGGGAGGGGTATACAATGAGCAGTTCTTC
cdr3_aa: CASDGNSGGVYNEQFF
j_call: TRBJ2-1
clone_size: few
d_call: TRBD2
v_call: TRBV4-1
cdr3_length: 16

cdr3_nt: TGTGCCAGCAGCCTGGCTTTTGGACAGACCTATGGCTACACCTTC
cdr3_aa: CASSLAFGQTYGYTF
j_call: TRBJ1-2
clone_size: .
d_call: .
v_call: TRBV4-2
cdr3_length: 15

cdr3_nt: TGTGCCAGCAGCTTGGGCCGGGACAGGGTTTCACCCCTCCACTTT
cdr3_aa: CASSLGRDRVSPLHF
j_call: TRBJ1-6
clone_size: .
d_call: TRBD1
v_call: TRBV5-4
cdr3_length: 15

cdr3_nt: TGTGCCAGTAGTTCGCCTGGACAGGGGAACACTGAAGCTTTCTTT
cdr3_aa: CASSSPGQGNTEAFF
j_call: TRBJ1-1
clone_size: few
d_call: TRBD1
v_call: TRBV19
cdr3_length: 15

cdr3_nt: TGTGCCAGCAGGACCCAGGGGGTTGGTGAAAAACTGTTTTTT
cdr3_aa: CASRTQGVGEKLFF
j_call: TRBJ1-4
clone_size: .
d_call: TRBD1
v_call: TRBV6-1
cdr3_length: 14

cdr3_nt: TGTGCCAGCACCAAGGTGGGGGGGAGCAATCAGCCCCAGCATTTT
cdr3_aa: CASTKVGGSNQPQHF
j_call: TRBJ1-5
clone_size: .
d_call: .
v_call: TRBV7-2
cdr3_length: 15

cdr3_nt: TGTGCCAGCAGCCGTCCAGGGGAAGGTGGAAACACCATATATTTT
cdr3_aa: CASSRPGEGGNTIYF
j_call: TRBJ1-3
clone_size: once
d_call: .
v_call: TRBV5-4
cdr3_length: 15

cdr3_nt: TGTGCCAGCAGGAAACAGGCCCCTAATGAAAAACTGTTTTTT
cdr3_aa: CASRKQAPNEKLFF
j_call: TRBJ1-4
clone_size: .
d_call: .
v_call: TRBV6-5
cdr3_length: 14

cdr3_nt: TGTGCCAGCAGTGGGACTAGCGGGGGGCTTCTTGGGAATGAGCAGTTCTTC
cdr3_aa: CASSGTSGGLLGNEQFF
j_call: TRBJ2-1
clone_size: .
d_call: TRBD2
v_call: TRBV6-1
cdr3_length: 17

cdr3_nt: TGTGCCAGCAGCCAAAGGGACAGGGATAATTCACCCCTCCACTTT
cdr3_aa: CASSQRDRDNSPLHF
j_call: TRBJ1-6
clone_size: .
d_call: TRBD1
v_call: TRBV4-2
cdr3_length: 15

cdr3_nt: TGCAGCGTTGAAATGTTGGCGGGCCGTTACGAGCAGTACTTC
cdr3_aa: CSVEMLAGRYEQYF
j_call: TRBJ2-7
clone_size: once
d_call: .
v_call: TRBV29-1
cdr3_length: 14

cdr3_nt: TGTGCCAGCAGCGTACAGGGGTACACTAATGAAAAACTGTTTTTT
cdr3_aa: CASSVQGYTNEKLFF
j_call: TRBJ1-4
clone_size: once
d_call: .
v_call: TRBV9
cdr3_length: 15

cdr3_nt: TGTGCCAGTAGTAGAGGGCCCTACACTGAAGCTTTCTTT
cdr3_aa: CASSRGPYTEAFF
j_call: TRBJ1-1
clone_size: .
d_call: .
v_call: TRBV19
cdr3_length: 13

cdr3_nt: TGTGCCAGCAGTGGCGAGGCGGATCAGCCCCAGCATTTT
cdr3_aa: CASSGEADQPQHF
j_call: TRBJ1-5
clone_size: .
d_call: .
v_call: TRBV2
cdr3_length: 13

cdr3_nt: TGCGCCAGCAGCGTGGGACAGACGGGAGAGACCCAGTACTTC
cdr3_aa: CASSVGQTGETQYF
j_call: TRBJ2-5
clone_size: .
d_call: TRBD1
v_call: TRBV5-1
cdr3_length: 14

cdr3_nt: TGTGCCAGCAGCGTAGGGGCTAGCGGGGGGGCCGGCACAGATACGCAGTATTTT
cdr3_aa: CASSVGASGGAGTDTQYF
j_call: TRBJ2-3
clone_size: .
d_call: TRBD2
v_call: TRBV9
cdr3_length: 18

cdr3_nt: TGTGCCAGCAGCTTAGTCGCGGGATACAATGAGCAGTTCTTC
cdr3_aa: CASSLVAGYNEQFF
j_call: TRBJ2-1
clone_size: .
d_call: .
v_call: TRBV11-3
cdr3_length: 14

cdr3_nt: TGTGCCAGCAGTTCCCCCGGAGAGGGGGCTGGTGGCTACACCTTC
cdr3_aa: CASSSPGEGAGGYTF
j_call: TRBJ1-2
clone_size: once
d_call: TRBD1
v_call: TRBV28
cdr3_length: 15

cdr3_nt: TGTGCCAGCAGCCTCCACCGGGACACTGAAGCTTTCTTT
cdr3_aa: CASSLHRDTEAFF
j_call: TRBJ1-1
clone_size: .
d_call: .
v_call: TRBV7-3
cdr3_length: 13

cdr3_nt: TGTGCCAGCAGCCGGGACTACCTCGGGGAGCTGTTTTTT
cdr3_aa: CASSRDYLGELFF
j_call: TRBJ2-2
clone_size: .
d_call: TRBD2
v_call: TRBV2
cdr3_length: 13

cdr3_nt: TGTGCCAGTCTTCGGGAGGCTGGGGCCAACGTCCTGACTTTC
cdr3_aa: CASLREAGANVLTF
j_call: TRBJ2-6
clone_size: .
d_call: TRBD2
v_call: TRBV2
cdr3_length: 14

cdr3_nt: TGTGCCAGCAGTTTAACTTCTAGCCCCCTGAACACAGATACGCAGTATTTT
cdr3_aa: CASSLTSSPLNTDTQYF
j_call: TRBJ2-3
clone_size: .
d_call: .
v_call: TRBV27
cdr3_length: 17

cdr3_nt: TGTGCCAGCAGTACGGCGGGAGCGGGAGGTTTCAATGAGCAGTTCTTC
cdr3_aa: CASSTAGAGGFNEQFF
j_call: TRBJ2-1
clone_size: .
d_call: TRBD2
v_call: TRBV5-5
cdr3_length: 16

cdr3_nt: TGTGCCAGCAGCCCCTGGGGACAGGGAATGGGTGAGCAGTACTTC
cdr3_aa: CASSPWGQGMGEQYF
j_call: TRBJ2-7
clone_size: .
d_call: TRBD1
v_call: TRBV7-9
cdr3_length: 15

cdr3_nt: TGTGCCAGCAGCCCACCGAGACTCCTAGCGGGGGGTACAGATACGCAGTATTTT
cdr3_aa: CASSPPRLLAGGTDTQYF
j_call: TRBJ2-3
clone_size: .
d_call: TRBD2
v_call: TRBV3-1/TRBV3-2
cdr3_length: 18

cdr3_nt: TGTGCCAGCAGTGACCTCAAGAACTTCAATGAGCAGTTCTTC
cdr3_aa: CASSDLKNFNEQFF
j_call: TRBJ2-1
clone_size: .
d_call: .
v_call: TRBV25-1
cdr3_length: 14

cdr3_nt: TGCGCCAGCAGCCCAACTGGGGGGGAGAATAATCAGCCCCAGCATTTT
cdr3_aa: CASSPTGGENNQPQHF
j_call: TRBJ1-5
clone_size: .
d_call: .
v_call: TRBV5-1
cdr3_length: 16